The 20 T cell receptor beta chains presented below share a single source sample, sequenced in a study of cytomegalovirus exposure and HLA in healthy donors. A multiplex PCR was run with 60 Vbeta primers and 13 Jbeta primers. Some clones are missing from TCRdb's copy, which holds only in-frame ones; the method was immunoSEQ multiplex PCR. Counted here are about 120,000 clones, less than 85% occurring once; the ten biggest clones make up 1.2%. The sample comprised PBMCs. The receptors stem from a female donor in good health and CMV-seronegative.

This clone occurred a few times. This chain joins TRBV6-1 and TRBJ1-2; 11 bases are a match to TRBD1. Germline-derived CDR1 and CDR2 are MNHNS and SASEGT. Unmatched junction bases numbered 10, after V lost 6 bases and J lost 7 bases. The CDR3 contains 15 residues. CDR3 coding DNA: TGTGCCAGCAGAACTATCGGGACAGGGGGTTTTGGCTACACCTTC. Protein sequence: CASRTIGTGGFGYTF.

This chain links TRBV6-1 with TRBJ2-3; the match to TRBD2 covers 7 bases. The trim removed 1 base at V and 3 bases at J, leaving 13 bases unmatched. In germline, CDR1 is MNHNS, CDR2 SASEGT. This CDR3 has 18 residues. The CDR3 protein is CASSEVRPEVAGTDTQYF. The CDR3, as DNA: TGTGCCAGCAGTGAAGTCCGGCCTGAGGTAGCGGGTACAGATACGCAGTATTTT.

The chain links TRBV27 to TRBJ1-2; possible D gene TRBD1, 6 bases. The V end was cut by 4 bases, the J end by 8 bases, with 26 bases between. This CDR3 region has 17 residues. CDR1 and CDR2 (germline): MNHEY, SMNVEV (reference sequence). CDR3 DNA: TGTGCCAGCAGTTCCATAATACGCGGGGGGGCGAGGGAAGGCTACACCTTC. Protein sequence: CASSSIIRGGAREGYTF.

This chain connects TRBV5-4 to TRBJ2-7; 7 nucleotides align to TRBD1. The V segment lost 4 bases and the J segment 1 base; nucleotides outside the gene matches: 14. CDR3 size: 17 residues. The germline CDR1 and CDR2 sequences are SGHNT and YYREEE (reference sequence). The CDR3: CASSARTGTAFSYEQYF. In DNA form, the CDR3 reads TGTGCCAGCAGCGCGCGAACCGGGACAGCCTTTTCCTACGAGCAGTACTTC.

The rearrangement joins TRBV5-1 to TRBJ2-3; 7 bases fit TRBD1. V shed 4 bases, J shed 3 bases, and the junction held 5 bases outside the gene matches. Germline V gene data show CDR1 as SGHRS and CDR2 as YFSETQ. The CDR3 contains 14 residues. Here the CDR3 DNA reads TGCGCCAGCAGCCACGCACAGGGGACAGATACGCAGTATTTT. It specifies CASSHAQGTDTQYF.

The genes are TRBV5-4 and TRBJ1-2, with TRBD1 matching over 10 bases. The CDR3 is 11 amino acids. Germline CDR1 SGHNT, CDR2 YYREEE (reference sequence). Unmatched junction bases numbered 1, after V lost 0 bases and J lost 14 bases. DNA of the CDR3: TGTGCCAGCAGCTTGGGACAGGGGGCTACCTTC. It is translated as CASSLGQGATF.

This chain connects TRBV2 to TRBJ2-5, with a weak D call TRBD1 (6 bases). The J call may be wrong; the DNA end is better matched by TRBJ2-7. Germline CDR1 reads SNHLY; CDR2 reads FYNNEI. The CDR3 extends over 13 amino acids. CDR3 DNA: TGTGCCAGCAAGTTTACAGGGCCGGACGAGCAGTACTTC. Its translation: CASKFTGPDEQYF.

This chain connects TRBV5-4 to TRBJ1-2, with 8 positions matching TRBD1. The CDR3 consists of 15 residues. V lost 0 bases and J lost 4; bases outside the gene matches: 5. Germline loops: CDR1 SGHNT, CDR2 YYREEE (reference sequence). CDR3 bases: TGTGCCAGCAGCTTGGAACAGGGGGGAGGCTATGGCTACACCTTC. It yields the protein CASSLEQGGGYGYTF.

The chain uses TRBV12-5 and TRBJ2-7, with 7 bases lining up with TRBD2. There are 13 residues in the CDR3. Trimming cost V 1 base and J 6 bases; bases outside gene matches: 3. Per germline, CDR1 LGHNT and CDR2 FRNRAP. CDR3: CASGLGLAGEQYF. CDR3 nucleotides: TGTGCTAGTGGTTTGGGACTAGCAGGCGAGCAGTACTTC.

This clone was counted between two and nine times. The chain uses TRBV6-4 and TRBJ1-2, with TRBD1 matching over 10 bases. The CDR3 totals 15 residues. The germline gives CDR1 MRHNA, CDR2 SNTAGT. J gave up 6 bases and V 3 bases, and 7 bases lay outside the gene matches. This CDR3 reads CASSDTGQGLDGYTF. CDR3 nucleotide sequence: TGTGCCAGCAGTGATACGGGACAGGGGTTGGATGGCTACACCTTC.

The genes are TRBV27 and TRBJ2-1, with 8 nucleotides matching TRBD2. CDR3 size: 16 residues. The germline V gene has CDR1 MNHEY and CDR2 SMNVEV (reference sequence). V shed 3 bases and J 7 bases; nucleotides not matched to a gene: 11. Here the CDR3 reads CASSLSSGLVGNEQFF. CDR3 nucleotides: TGTGCCAGCAGTTTGTCTAGCGGGTTGGTGGGAAATGAGCAGTTCTTC.

J is TRBJ2-5 and V is TRBV27; maybe TRBD2 (6 bases). Germline V gives CDR1 MNHEY, CDR2 SMNVEV (reference sequence). The germline V and J ends were trimmed by 4 bases and 5 bases, with 23 bases remaining between them. There are 17 residues in the CDR3. The CDR3 is CASSSLKGLEGRETQYF. For the CDR3, the DNA is TGTGCCAGCAGTTCTTTAAAGGGGTTGGAGGGACGCGAGACCCAGTACTTC.

This rearrangement joins TRBV15 to TRBJ1-5; D might be TRBD1 (5 bases). Trimming removed 8 bases from V and 6 bases from J, with 17 bases in between. Germline CDR1 reads LNHNV; CDR2 reads YYDKDF (reference sequence). The CDR3 is made up of 14 amino acids. The CDR3 nucleotides are TGTGCCACCCGGCGTGGAGGGGAGGGTCAGCCCCAGCATTTT. It yields the protein CATRRGGEGQPQHF. Supplemented by reference TRBV15 and TRBJ1-5, the full variable domain reads DAMVIQNPRYQVTQFGKPVTLSCSQTLNHNVMYWYQQKSSQAPKLLFHYYDKDFNNEADTPDNFQSRRPNTSFCFLDIRSPGLGDTAMYLCATRRGGEGQPQHFGDGTRLSIL.

CDR3 bases: TGCGCCAGCAGCCGAGGAAATAGCGGGAGCTCTGGGGCCAACGTCCTGACTTTC. Its translation is CASSRGNSGSSGANVLTF. This sequence joins TRBV4-1 and TRBJ2-6, with TRBD2 matching 9 bases. The CDR3 is 18 amino acids. V shed 4 bases and J 0 bases; nucleotides not matched to a gene: 7. Germline V gives CDR1 MGHRA, CDR2 YSYEKL.

CDR3 sequence: CAWSVDRPNEKLFF. The CDR3 nucleotides read TGTGCCTGGAGTGTCGACAGACCAAATGAAAAACTGTTTTTT. This chain connects TRBV30 to TRBJ1-4; D is perhaps TRBD1 (5 bases). CDR1 and CDR2 from the germline V gene are GTSNPN and SVGIG (reference sequence). Trimming pared 0 bases from V and 5 bases from J, leaving 10 bases between. This CDR3 comprises 14 residues.

The genes are TRBV14 and TRBJ2-7, with D uncertain. Trimming took 5 bases from V and 1 from J, leaving 18 bases between them. Per germline, CDR1 SGHDN and CDR2 FVKESK. The CDR3 is made up of 16 amino acids. The CDR3 coding sequence is TGTGCCAGCAGCTCTCCGTTGGGCCGAAAGTCCTACGAGCAGTACTTC. It specifies CASSSPLGRKSYEQYF.

This clone is a singleton in its sample. V gene TRBV2 combines with J gene TRBJ1-6, with 11 nucleotides matching TRBD1. The CDR3 is made up of 15 amino acids. Losses at the gene ends were 4 bases for V and 8 bases for J; bases not matched to a gene: 4. Germline assignment: CDR1 SNHLY and CDR2 FYNNEI. CDR3 region: CASSADRGRYSPLHF. CDR3 coding DNA: TGTGCCAGCAGTGCGGACAGGGGGCGTTATTCACCCCTCCACTTT.

This clone was seen a few times. Compared with germline, one end of the junction differs, possibly owing to a read error. This rearrangement joins TRBV10-3 to TRBJ1-5; D might be TRBD1 (5 bases). Germline values: CDR1 ENHRY, CDR2 SYGVKD. The CDR3 totals 15 residues. The chain's CDR3 is CASSYSTEGHQPQHF. Here the CDR3 DNA reads TGTGCCAGCAGTTACTCGACGGAGGGGCATCAGCCCCAGCATTTT.

V is TRBV6-1 and J is TRBJ1-6, with TRBD1 identical over 8 bases. Losses at the gene ends were 5 bases for V and 10 bases for J; bases not matched to a gene: 10. Per germline, CDR1 MNHNS and CDR2 SASEGT. The CDR3 loop spans 15 amino acids. CDR3 residues: CASSLWETGESPLHF. CDR3 coding DNA: TGTGCCAGCAGTTTATGGGAGACAGGGGAATCACCCCTCCACTTT.

The V gene is TRBV28, the J gene TRBJ2-7; D is perhaps TRBD1 (6 bases). Per the germline V gene, CDR1 is MDHEN and CDR2 is SYDVKM. The CDR3 covers 15 residues. V dropped 8 bases and J dropped 2 bases, with 19 bases sitting between them. CDR3 in amino acids: CASGHSGRGTYEQYF. In DNA form, the CDR3 reads TGTGCCAGCGGTCATTCGGGCAGGGGAACCTACGAGCAGTACTTC.